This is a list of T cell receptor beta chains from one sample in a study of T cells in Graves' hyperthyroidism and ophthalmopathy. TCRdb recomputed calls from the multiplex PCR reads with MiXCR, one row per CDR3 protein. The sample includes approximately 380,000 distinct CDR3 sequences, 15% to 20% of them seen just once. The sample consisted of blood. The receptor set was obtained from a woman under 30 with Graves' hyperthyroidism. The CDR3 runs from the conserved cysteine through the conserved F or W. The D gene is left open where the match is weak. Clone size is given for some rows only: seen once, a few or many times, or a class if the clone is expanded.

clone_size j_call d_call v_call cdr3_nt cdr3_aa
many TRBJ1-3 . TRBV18 TGTGCCAGCAGTCCCAGGGGCTCTGGAAACACCATATATTTT CASSPRGSGNTIYF
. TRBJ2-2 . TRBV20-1 TGCAGTGCTAGAGCGCCGGGAGTGCCCACCGGGGAGCTGTTTTTT CSARAPGVPTGELFF
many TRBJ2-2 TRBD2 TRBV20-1 TGCAGTGCCAGACTAGCGGGGCACACCGGGGAGCTGTTTTTT CSARLAGHTGELFF
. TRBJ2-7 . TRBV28 TGTGCCAGCAGTTTATGGACAAGTGCCTACGAGCAGTACTTC CASSLWTSAYEQYF
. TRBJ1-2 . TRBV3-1 TGTGCCAGCAGCAATAAGGGGGGGCGCGTTCGGGGCTACACCTTC CASSNKGGRVRGYTF
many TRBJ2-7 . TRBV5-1 TGCGCCAGCAGCTTAGAGGTGACAGGCCCTTCCTACGAGCAGTACTTC CASSLEVTGPSYEQYF
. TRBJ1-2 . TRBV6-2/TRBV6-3 TGTGCCAGCAGTATTGGACGGGACACATTTGACTATGGCTACACCTTC CASSIGRDTFDYGYTF
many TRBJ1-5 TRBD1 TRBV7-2 TGTGCCAGCAGCTTCCAGGGGGCGCGGGGTCAGCCCCAGCATTTT CASSFQGARGQPQHF
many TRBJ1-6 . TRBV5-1 TGCGCCAGCAGGACAGTGGATAATTCACCCCTCCACTTT CASRTVDNSPLHF
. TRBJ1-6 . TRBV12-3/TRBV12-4 TGTGCCAGCAGTTTAGACCGGGCCAGACCCCTCCACTTT CASSLDRARPLHF
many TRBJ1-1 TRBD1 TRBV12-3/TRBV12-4 TGTGCCAGCAGTCTCCAGGGACAGGGCGTGGGAGCTTTCTTT CASSLQGQGVGAFF
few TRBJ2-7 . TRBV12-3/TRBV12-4 TGTGCCAGCAGCAAAACGAGAAAGGGGTGGGAGCAGTACTTC CASSKTRKGWEQYF
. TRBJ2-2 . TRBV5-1 TGCGCCAGCAGGGAGGGACACACCGGGGAGCTGTTTTTT CASREGHTGELFF
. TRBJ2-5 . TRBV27 TGTGCCAGCAGTTTAATTCCCCAGTTAGGGACCCAGTACTTC CASSLIPQLGTQYF
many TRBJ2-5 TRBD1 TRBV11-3 TGTGCCAGCAGCAACAGGGGGGACGAGACCCAGTACTTC CASSNRGDETQYF
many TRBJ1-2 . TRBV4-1 TGCGCCAGCAGCCCCCCCACTTACTATGGCTACACCTTC CASSPPTYYGYTF
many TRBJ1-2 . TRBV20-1 TGCAGTGCTAGCCCCTACGGCTACACCTTC CSASPYGYTF
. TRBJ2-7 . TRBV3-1 TGTGCCAGCAGCTCCCTAGGGTCGCAGTACTTC CASSSLGSQYF
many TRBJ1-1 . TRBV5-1 TGCGCCAGCAGCTTGGTGCCGAACACTGAAGCTTTCTTT CASSLVPNTEAFF
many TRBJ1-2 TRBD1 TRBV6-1 TGTGCCAGCAGTCTGAGGGGGCGCAACTATGGCTACACCTTC CASSLRGRNYGYTF
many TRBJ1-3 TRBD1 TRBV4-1 TGCGCCAGCAGCCAAGAGGGACAGGCAAACACCATATATTTT CASSQEGQANTIYF
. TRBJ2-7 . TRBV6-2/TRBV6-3 TGTGCCAGCAGTTCCGTAGACGTCTACGAGCAGTACTTC CASSSVDVYEQYF
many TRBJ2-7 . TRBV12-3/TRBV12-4 TGTGCCAGCAGTTTCCCGGCAGCCTCCTACGAGCAGTACTTC CASSFPAASYEQYF
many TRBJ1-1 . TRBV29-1 TGCAGCGTTGAGGGCCTGTTGAACACTGAAGCTTTCTTT CSVEGLLNTEAFF
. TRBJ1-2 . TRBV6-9 TGTGCCAGCAGTGCCTTCCCAGGGGAAGGTTACACCTTC CASSAFPGEGYTF
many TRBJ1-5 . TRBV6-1 TGTGCCAGCAGTGCCCTCGACACCCGCAATCAGCCCCAGCATTTT CASSALDTRNQPQHF
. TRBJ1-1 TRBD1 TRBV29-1 TGCAGCGTTGAAAGGGACAGGGTGGGCACTGAAGCTTTCTTT CSVERDRVGTEAFF
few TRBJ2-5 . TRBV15 TGTGCCACCAGCAGAGATCGGGGCGATCCTTACTTC CATSRDRGDPYF
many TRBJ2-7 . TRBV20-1 TGCAGTGCGTCAGATGACTACGAGCAGTACTTC CSASDDYEQYF
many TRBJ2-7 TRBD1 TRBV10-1 TGCGCCAGCAGTGGACAGGGGTCTATAGGGAACGAGCAGTACTTC CASSGQGSIGNEQYF
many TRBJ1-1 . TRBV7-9 TGTGCCAGCAGCTTAGAAGGGCTCTGGACTGAAGCTTTCTTT CASSLEGLWTEAFF
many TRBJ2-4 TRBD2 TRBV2 TGTGCCAGCAGTGCGATCAGGGCGGGGGGGTCGGTTCAGTACTTC CASSAIRAGGSVQYF
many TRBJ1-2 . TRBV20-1 TGCAGTGCTAGGCAGTCTCTTGGCTACACCTTC CSARQSLGYTF
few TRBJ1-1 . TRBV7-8 TGTGCCAGCAGCTTAGTCCCCCGGGAGACAAAAGACACTGAAGCTTTCTTT CASSLVPRETKDTEAFF
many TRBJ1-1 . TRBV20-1 TGCAGTGCTAGAGAGACCCGTGGGGAAGGATCTTTCTTT CSARETRGEGSFF
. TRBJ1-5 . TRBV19 TGTGCCAGTACCCCTGGGTGGGGCCCCGGGCAGCCCCAGCATTTT CASTPGWGPGQPQHF
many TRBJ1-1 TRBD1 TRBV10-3 TGTGCCATCAGTGAGTTAAGGGACAGAAGGACTGAAGCTTTCTTT CAISELRDRRTEAFF
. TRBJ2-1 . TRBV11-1 TGTGCCAGCAGCTCAGGTGGCCGGACCTACTACAATGAGCAGTTCTTC CASSSGGRTYYNEQFF
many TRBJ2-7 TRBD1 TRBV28 TGTGCCAGCAGTTCTCCGGGACAGGGCTACGAGCAGTACTTC CASSSPGQGYEQYF
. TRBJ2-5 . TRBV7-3 TGTGCCAGTGGACGGGGGGCCTCAGAGACCCAGTACTTC CASGRGASETQYF
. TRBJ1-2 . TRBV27 TGTGCCAGCGGACCGACAGTCTATGGCTACACCTTC CASGPTVYGYTF
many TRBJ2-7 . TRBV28 TGTGCCAGCAGTTTATTCTTGGGGTTACTAAATTACGAGCAGTACTTC CASSLFLGLLNYEQYF
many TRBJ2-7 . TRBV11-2 TGTGCCAGCAGCTTATGGTCTCTCGAGCAGTACTTC CASSLWSLEQYF